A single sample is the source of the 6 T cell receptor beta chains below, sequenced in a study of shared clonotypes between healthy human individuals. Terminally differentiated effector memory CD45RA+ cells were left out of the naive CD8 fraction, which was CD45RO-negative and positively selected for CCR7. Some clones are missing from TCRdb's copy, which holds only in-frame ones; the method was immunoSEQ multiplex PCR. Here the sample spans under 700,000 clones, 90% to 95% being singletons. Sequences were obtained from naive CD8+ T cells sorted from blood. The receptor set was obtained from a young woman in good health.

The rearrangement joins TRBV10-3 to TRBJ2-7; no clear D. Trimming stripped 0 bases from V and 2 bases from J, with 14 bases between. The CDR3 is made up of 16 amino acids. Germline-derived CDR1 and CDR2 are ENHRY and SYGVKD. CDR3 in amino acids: CAISESSDRSPYEQYF. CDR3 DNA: TGTGCCATCAGTGAGTCTTCGGATCGCAGTCCCTACGAGCAGTACTTC.

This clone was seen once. The CDR3 DNA sequence: TGTGCCAGTAGTGATGGGACGTCGGTGGTGGAGACCCAGTACTTC. The encoded protein is CASSDGTSVVETQYF. This rearrangement joins TRBV19 to TRBJ2-5, with D perhaps given as TRBD1 or TRBD2 (5 bases each). The CDR3 is 15 amino acids. In germline, CDR1 is LNHDA, CDR2 SQIVND (reference sequence). V was pared by 5 bases and J by 5 bases, with 18 bases between.

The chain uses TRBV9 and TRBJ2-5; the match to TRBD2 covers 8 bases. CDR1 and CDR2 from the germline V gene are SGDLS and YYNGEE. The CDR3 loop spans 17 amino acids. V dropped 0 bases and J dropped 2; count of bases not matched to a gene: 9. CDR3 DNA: TGTGCCAGCAGCGTAGTCGGTCTAGCGGGCCTGCAAGAGACCCAGTACTTC. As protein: CASSVVGLAGLQETQYF.

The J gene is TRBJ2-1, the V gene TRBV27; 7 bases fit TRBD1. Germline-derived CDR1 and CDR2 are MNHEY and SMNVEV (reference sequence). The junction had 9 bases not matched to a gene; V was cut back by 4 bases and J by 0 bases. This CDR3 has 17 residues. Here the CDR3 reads CASSSRGTDNSYNEQFF. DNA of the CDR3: TGTGCCAGCAGTTCAAGGGGGACAGACAACTCCTACAATGAGCAGTTCTTC.

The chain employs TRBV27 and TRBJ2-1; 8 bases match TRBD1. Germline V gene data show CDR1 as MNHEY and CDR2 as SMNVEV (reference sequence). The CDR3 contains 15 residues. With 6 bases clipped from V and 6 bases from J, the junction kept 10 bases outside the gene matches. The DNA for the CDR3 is TGTGCCAGCAGCCACCAGACAGGGGCCCCCAATGAGCAGTTCTTC. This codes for CASSHQTGAPNEQFF.

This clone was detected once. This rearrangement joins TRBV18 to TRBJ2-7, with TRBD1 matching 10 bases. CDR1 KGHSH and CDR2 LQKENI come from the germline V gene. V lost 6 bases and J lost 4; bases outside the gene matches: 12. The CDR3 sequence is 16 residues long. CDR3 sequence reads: CASSPSTGGTLYEQYF. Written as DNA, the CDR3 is TGTGCCAGCTCCCCGTCGACAGGGGGCACATTATACGAGCAGTACTTC.